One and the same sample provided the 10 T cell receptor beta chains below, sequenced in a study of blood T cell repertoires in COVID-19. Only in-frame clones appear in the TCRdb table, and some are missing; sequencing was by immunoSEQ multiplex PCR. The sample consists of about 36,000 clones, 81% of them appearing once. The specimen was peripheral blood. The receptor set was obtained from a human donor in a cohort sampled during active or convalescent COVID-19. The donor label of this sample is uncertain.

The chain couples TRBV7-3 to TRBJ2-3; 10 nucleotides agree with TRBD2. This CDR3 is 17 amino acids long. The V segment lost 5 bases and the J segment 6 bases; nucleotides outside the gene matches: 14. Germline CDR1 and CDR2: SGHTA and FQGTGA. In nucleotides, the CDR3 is TGTGCCAGCAGCCCAACAAAAGCGGGAGGGGGATTGGATACGCAGTATTTT. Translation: CASSPTKAGGGLDTQYF.

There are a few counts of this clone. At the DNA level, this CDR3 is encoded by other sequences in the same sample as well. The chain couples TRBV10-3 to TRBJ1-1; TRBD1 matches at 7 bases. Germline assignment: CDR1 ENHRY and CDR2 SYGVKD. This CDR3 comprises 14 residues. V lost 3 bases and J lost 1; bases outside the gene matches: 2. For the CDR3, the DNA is TGTGCCATCAGTGAAGGGGGCAGGAACACTGAAGCTTTCTTT. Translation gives CAISEGGRNTEAFF.

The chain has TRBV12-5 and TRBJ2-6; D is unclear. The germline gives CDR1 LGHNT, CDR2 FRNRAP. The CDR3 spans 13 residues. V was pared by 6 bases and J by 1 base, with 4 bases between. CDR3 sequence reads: CASGLSGANVLTF. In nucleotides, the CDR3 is TGTGCTAGTGGCTTATCTGGGGCCAACGTCCTGACTTTC.

CDR3 bases: TGTGCCAGCAGTTACTCGGGCGGGAGAACCTTCGAGCAGTACTTC. Protein product: CASSYSGGRTFEQYF. The chain joins TRBV6-6 to TRBJ2-7; 7 nucleotides agree with TRBD2. The CDR3 is made up of 15 amino acids. The germline CDR1 and CDR2 sequences are MNHNY and SVGAGI (reference sequence). V was pared by 0 bases and J by 6 bases, with 8 bases of the junction left unmatched.

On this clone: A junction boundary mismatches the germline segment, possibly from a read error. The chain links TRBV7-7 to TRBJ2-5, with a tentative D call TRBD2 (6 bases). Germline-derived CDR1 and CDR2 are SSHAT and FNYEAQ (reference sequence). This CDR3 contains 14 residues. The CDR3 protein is CASSLGAGGETQYF. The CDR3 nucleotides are TGTGCTAGCAGCTTAGGCGCAGGAGGGGAGACCCAGTACTTC.

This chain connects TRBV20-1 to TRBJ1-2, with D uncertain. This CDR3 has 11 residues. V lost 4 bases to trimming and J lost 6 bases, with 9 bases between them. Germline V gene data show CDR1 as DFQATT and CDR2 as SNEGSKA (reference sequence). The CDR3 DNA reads TGCAGTGCTACGGGGTTTGATGGCTACACCTTC. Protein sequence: CSATGFDGYTF.

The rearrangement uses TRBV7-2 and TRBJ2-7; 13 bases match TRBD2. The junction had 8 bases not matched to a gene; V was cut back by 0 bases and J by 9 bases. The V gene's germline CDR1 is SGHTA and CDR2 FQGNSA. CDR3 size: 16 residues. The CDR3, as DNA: TGTGCCAGCAGCTTAGCCGGGACTAGCGGGGTCCCGTGGCAGTACTTC. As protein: CASSLAGTSGVPWQYF.

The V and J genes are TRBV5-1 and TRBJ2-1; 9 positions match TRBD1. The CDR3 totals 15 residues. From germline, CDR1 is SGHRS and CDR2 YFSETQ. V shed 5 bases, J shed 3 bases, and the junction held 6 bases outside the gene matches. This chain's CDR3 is CASRSGTGHYNEQFF. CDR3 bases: TGCGCCAGCAGATCCGGGACAGGGCACTACAATGAGCAGTTCTTC.

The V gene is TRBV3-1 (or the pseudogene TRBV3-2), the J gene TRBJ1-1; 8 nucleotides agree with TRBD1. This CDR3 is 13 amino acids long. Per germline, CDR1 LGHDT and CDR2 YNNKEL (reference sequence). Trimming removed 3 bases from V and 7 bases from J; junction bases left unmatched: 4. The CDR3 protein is CASSHATGDEAFF. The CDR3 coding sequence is TGTGCCAGCAGCCATGCGACAGGGGATGAAGCTTTCTTT.

The CDR3 DNA reads TGTGCCAGCAGCTTCTATCCGGGGTTATACAATGAGCAGTTCTTC. This codes for CASSFYPGLYNEQFF. V usage is TRBV5-6 and J usage is TRBJ2-1, with a weak D call TRBD2 (5 bases). Germline lookup yields CDR1 SGHDT and CDR2 YYEEEE. This CDR3 is 15 amino acids long. V was shortened by 2 bases and J by 4 bases, with 13 bases between the two germline ends.